This TCR beta chain derives from a study of post-analysis software for immune sequencing data. Whole-study findings and limits: About five TRBV segments (TRBV5-6, TRBV5-1 and TRBV20-1 among them) occurred more frequently in patients than in controls.

The TCR beta cDNA libraries contained unique molecular identifiers. MiXCR, applied by TCRdb to the PCR reads, yields one record per CDR3 protein. This table holds more than 450,000 distinct CDR3 sequences, 40% to 50% found once. There are 13 residues in the CDR3. This clonotype was recorded only once. What it binds is unknown. A junction end diverges from the germline sequence, so it may reflect a read error. The sequence was obtained from a girl aged 10-17 years with multiple sclerosis. Sequencing was done on a sample of blood. The rearrangement uses TRBV12-3 or TRBV12-4 and TRBJ1-4; no clear D. The CDR3 reads CAGSWATNEKLFF. The DNA of the CDR3 is TGTGCCGGCAGCTGGGCAACTAATGAAAAACTGTTTTTT.